This entry describes one T cell receptor (beta chain). What it binds is unknown. Construction of the TCRbeta library involved unique molecular identifiers. TCRdb re-called the PCR reads with MiXCR, one entry per CDR3 protein. The sample gives 440,000 or so distinct CDR3 sequences, roughly 43% of which show up once; around 29% is in the top ten. The sample originates from a study of T-cell reconstitution after alpha-beta-depleted transplantation in children. CDR1 is DFQATT, CDR2 SNEGSKA, per germline (reference sequence). The CDR3 sequence is 16 residues long. V was shortened by 0 bases and J by 2 bases, with 14 bases between the two germline ends. General observations from the study: TCRbeta diversity was high at day 60 in some patients (a result of surviving recipient T cells and thymic progenitors). Counts and diversity of T cells one year after transplant came mostly from newly produced T cells. Several hundred expanded graft clones reportedly supplied alpha-beta T cells about two months after transplant.

The chain is built from TRBV20-1 and TRBJ2-1; the D is unclear. The receptor's source is a girl aged 2 to 9 with aplastic anemia, due to receive a stem cell transplant. Here the sequenced sample was PBMCs, taken before TCRalphabeta/CD19-depleted stem cell transplant. As DNA, the CDR3 is TGCAGTGCTAGAGATCGTTCCGGGTCGGCCTACAATGAGCAGTTCTTC. As protein: CSARDRSGSAYNEQFF.